The 17 T cell receptor beta chains below come from one sample, sequenced in a study of T-cell memory formation after mild COVID-19 (dated by TCRdb to the early 2020s). The method was 5' RACE. Sequencing relied on an Illumina NovaSeq 6000. Starting from the raw public reads, TCRdb applied fastp trimming at Q25, assembled clones with MiXCR and retained in-frame beta chains. Each entry merges the rows of one CDR3 protein and shows their most common DNA and genes. Present in this sample are about 540,000 distinct CDR3 sequences, about 20% of which were seen just once. The ten largest clones add up to around 13% of the sample. The sequencing sample was made of PBMCs or a T cell subset sorted from them (not recorded which). The receptors derive from an adult woman who had mild COVID-19 (a few samples of this study predate the infection). The sample titles of this study are shuffled in the database, so cell type and time point are left out; the donor was told from shared clones.

The CDR3 protein is CASSSRTGAGANVLTF. CDR3 in DNA: TGTGCCAGCAGCTCCCGGACAGGGGCTGGGGCCAACGTCCTGACTTTC. The V call is TRBV7-3, the J call TRBJ2-6; TRBD1 matches at 9 bases. The germline CDR1 and CDR2 sequences are SGHTA and FQGTGA. This CDR3 has 16 amino acids. J lost 2 bases, V lost 4 bases, and 3 bases had no gene match.

This chain links TRBV19 with TRBJ2-2; no reliable D call. This CDR3 contains 14 residues. The germline V gene has CDR1 LNHDA and CDR2 SQIVND (reference sequence). V dropped 3 bases and J dropped 5 bases, with 10 bases sitting between them. CDR3 loop: CASSMARITGELFF. The CDR3 bases are TGTGCCAGTAGTATGGCTAGAATAACCGGGGAGCTGTTTTTT.

The J gene is TRBJ2-7, the V gene TRBV14; D is undetermined. Germline lookup yields CDR1 SGHDN and CDR2 FVKESK. The CDR3 length is 13 residues. Trimming pared 5 bases from V and 3 bases from J, leaving 11 bases between. The CDR3 loop reads CASSAWVNYEQYF. The CDR3, as DNA: TGTGCCAGCAGCGCCTGGGTGAACTACGAGCAGTACTTC.

DNA of the CDR3: TGTGCCAGCAGCCCCGCCCTGTGGGAGGATGGCTACACCTTC. It codes for CASSPALWEDGYTF. The J gene is TRBJ1-2, the V gene TRBV7-9; D ambiguous. The CDR3 totals 14 residues. Germline CDR1 is SEHNR and CDR2 is FQNEAQ (reference sequence). Trimming removed 5 bases at V and 6 bases at J, with 16 bases between.

This clonotype was seen only a few times. The chain is built from TRBV15 and TRBJ2-4; tentatively, D is TRBD1 (6 bases). This CDR3 comprises 13 residues. Germline CDR1 LNHNV, CDR2 YYDKDF (reference sequence). V was clipped by 5 bases and J by 5 bases, with 10 bases between them. CDR3 DNA: TGTGCCACCAGCTTCAACAGGGAAAACATTCAGTACTTC. Translated, it gives CATSFNRENIQYF.

The table lists this clonotype with a few counts. The chain carries TRBV15 and TRBJ2-1, with 8 bases lining up with TRBD2. Germline values: CDR1 LNHNV, CDR2 YYDKDF (reference sequence). The CDR3 consists of 14 residues. J gave up 8 bases and V 1 base, and 4 bases lay outside the gene matches. Here the CDR3 reads CATSRVEREYEQFF. The CDR3 DNA reads as TGTGCCACCAGCAGAGTCGAGCGGGAGTATGAGCAGTTCTTC.

The CDR3 here is CAEGDYNEQFF. In DNA form, the CDR3 reads TGTGCTGAGGGGGACTACAATGAGCAGTTCTTC. The chain carries TRBV2 and TRBJ2-1, with D tentatively TRBD1 (6 bases). The germline CDR1 and CDR2 sequences are SNHLY and FYNNEI. The CDR3 extends over 11 amino acids.

In its sample, this clonotype was seen a few times. The chain has TRBV20-1 and TRBJ2-3; 8 bases match TRBD2. CDR3 length: 18 amino acids. Germline V gene lookup returns CDR1 DFQATT and CDR2 SNEGSKA (reference sequence). The ends lost 3 bases at V and 5 bases at J; junction bases unmatched: 19. CDR3 in DNA: TGCAGTGCTAGGTCTGGCGGCGGAGCAAGCGGGAGAATAGATACGCAGTATTTT. As protein: CSARSGGGASGRIDTQYF.

The chain employs TRBV6-5 and TRBJ1-5, with TRBD1 identical over 10 bases. The CDR3 contains 15 residues. The germline CDR1 and CDR2 sequences are MNHEY and SVGAGI. V was pared by 5 bases and J by 4 bases, with 5 bases of the junction left unmatched. The CDR3 sequence: CASSRDRGENQPQHF. In DNA, the CDR3 is TGTGCCAGCAGTCGGGACAGGGGTGAGAATCAGCCCCAGCATTTT.

This clonotype has only a few counts. The rearrangement joins TRBV6-6 to TRBJ2-1; 10 bases are shared with TRBD2. CDR3 length: 13 amino acids. Germline assignment: CDR1 MNHNY and CDR2 SVGAGI (reference sequence). With V trimmed by 10 bases and J by 10 bases, 10 bases remained unmatched. The DNA for the CDR3 is TGTGCCACGGGGACTAGCGACCTTAGGGAGCAGTTCTTC. Encoded protein: CATGTSDLREQFF.

The chain is built from TRBV20-1 and TRBJ2-7; D remains ambiguous. Germline V gene sequence: CDR1 DFQATT, CDR2 SNEGSKA (reference sequence). This CDR3 has 11 residues. The V and J ends lost 0 bases and 10 bases respectively, with 10 bases between them. The CDR3 region is CSARDGWPQYF. The CDR3 DNA is TGCAGTGCTAGAGACGGGTGGCCCCAGTACTTC.

The chain recombines TRBV24-1 with TRBJ2-1, with 13 bases matching TRBD2. CDR1 is KGHDR, CDR2 SFDVKD, per germline. This CDR3 region has 18 residues. Losses at the gene ends were 4 bases for V and 5 bases for J; bases not matched to a gene: 10. CDR3 region: CATSDRQGTSGNDNEQFF. The CDR3 DNA follows: TGTGCCACCAGTGACCGCCAGGGGACTAGCGGGAACGACAATGAGCAGTTCTTC.

This sequence joins TRBV5-1 and TRBJ2-2; TRBD2 matches at 8 bases. CDR1 SGHRS and CDR2 YFSETQ come from the germline V gene. V lost 0 bases, J lost 5 bases, and 6 bases stayed unmatched. The CDR3 sequence is 16 residues long. CDR3: CASSLDWTSLTGELFF. CDR3 coding DNA: TGCGCCAGCAGCTTGGATTGGACTAGCTTAACCGGGGAGCTGTTTTTT.

This clonotype has just a few counts. The chain combines TRBV20-1 with TRBJ1-1; no clear D gene. Germline CDR1 is DFQATT and CDR2 is SNEGSKA (reference sequence). Trimming cost V 0 bases and J 5 bases, with 7 bases left between them. CDR3 length: 12 residues. CDR3 residues: CSARDLYTEAFF. For the CDR3, the DNA is TGCAGTGCTAGAGATCTTTATACTGAAGCTTTCTTT.

The chain is built from TRBV4-2 and TRBJ2-1; 10 positions agree with TRBD2. The V and J ends lost 0 bases and 11 bases, in that order; junction bases with no gene match: 13. The germline CDR1 and CDR2 sequences are LGHNA and YNFKEQ. The CDR3 contains 17 residues. The CDR3, as DNA: TGTGCCAGCAGCCAAGATCGAGCGGGAGGGGCCGAAAGGAAGCAGTTCTTC. Its protein is CASSQDRAGGAERKQFF.

The chain recombines TRBV5-1 with TRBJ2-2, with D uncertain. CDR1 is SGHRS, CDR2 YFSETQ, per germline. This CDR3 is 13 amino acids long. V shed 2 bases and J shed 7 bases, with 9 bases lying between them. The CDR3 region has the DNA TGCGCCAGCAGCTTAACGTACGGCGGGGAGCTGTTTTTT. It encodes CASSLTYGGELFF.

Only a few counts were recorded for this clonotype. This sequence joins TRBV12-3 or TRBV12-4 and TRBJ1-1, with 7 bases lining up with TRBD1. V shed 5 bases, J shed 4 bases, and the junction held 4 bases outside the gene matches. The CDR3 extends over 13 amino acids. CDR3 loop: CASSHAGGTEAFF. The CDR3 region has the DNA TGTGCCAGCAGTCATGCAGGGGGCACTGAAGCTTTCTTT.